A selection of T cell receptor beta chains follows, all from one sample in a study of CD8 T cells in ankylosing spondylitis. Each CDR3 protein is one row after TCRdb ran MiXCR on the 5' RACE reads. Altogether 150,000 to 200,000 distinct CDR3 sequences are present, roughly 30% being singletons, with the ten largest covering about 6.3%. Sequenced input: synovial fluid, either unsorted or a sorted T cell fraction (not recorded which). The receptors originated from a male donor with ankylosing spondylitis. CDR3s include the opening cysteine and the closing phenylalanine or tryptophan. A D gene is named only where the DNA matches it firmly. The listing skips clone size in some rows; elsewhere it reads once, few, many or a size class.

TRBJ2-1,TRBD2,TRBV11-1,19,-,CASSFFGLAGGGGYNEQFF,TGTGCCAGCAGTTTTTTTGGACTAGCGGGAGGAGGTGGGTACAATGAGCAGTTCTTC
TRBJ1-2,-,TRBV20-1,12,-,CSARGGPYGYTF,TGCAGTGCTAGAGGGGGACCCTATGGCTACACCTTC
TRBJ2-3,-,TRBV11-2,16,many,CASSLYILGGTDTQYF,TGTGCCAGCAGCTTATACATTCTGGGGGGCACAGATACGCAGTATTTT
TRBJ2-5,TRBD1,TRBV12-3/TRBV12-4,16,-,CASSLGGQAPQETQYF,TGTGCCAGCAGTTTAGGGGGACAGGCCCCTCAAGAGACCCAGTACTTC
TRBJ1-3,-,TRBV7-2,14,few,CASSLRAVGNTIYF,TGTGCCAGCAGCTTAAGGGCAGTGGGAAACACCATATATTTT
TRBJ2-1,-,TRBV7-9,15,-,CASSWALKGWNEQFF,TGTGCCAGCAGTTGGGCCCTGAAGGGATGGAATGAGCAGTTCTTC
TRBJ1-2,-,TRBV12-3/TRBV12-4,16,-,CASSPPWAGKNYGYTF,TGTGCCAGCAGTCCCCCATGGGCCGGAAAGAACTATGGCTACACCTTC
TRBJ2-7,TRBD2,TRBV5-1,14,-,CASSFRGDSYEQYF,TGCGCCAGCAGCTTTCGGGGGGACTCCTACGAGCAGTACTTC
TRBJ1-1,-,TRBV11-1,14,-,CASSFRGMDTEAFF,TGTGCCAGCAGCTTTAGGGGGATGGACACTGAAGCTTTCTTT
TRBJ1-5,TRBD1,TRBV28,15,many,CASRERDRGYQPQHF,TGTGCCAGCAGAGAGAGAGACAGGGGATATCAGCCCCAGCATTTT
TRBJ2-1,TRBD2,TRBV14,16,-,CASSQVALAGYNEQFF,TGTGCCAGCAGCCAAGTCGCACTAGCGGGTTACAATGAGCAGTTCTTC
TRBJ1-2,TRBD1,TRBV12-3/TRBV12-4,14,-,CASKDRVGYYGYTF,TGTGCCAGCAAAGACAGGGTAGGATACTATGGCTACACCTTC
TRBJ1-1,-,TRBV30,11,many,CAWSWEGKAFF,TGTGCCTGGAGTTGGGAGGGTAAAGCTTTCTTT
TRBJ2-7,-,TRBV7-2,15,many,CASSPDSRHSYEQYF,TGTGCCAGCAGCCCGGACAGCCGCCACTCCTACGAGCAGTACTTC
TRBJ2-1,TRBD2,TRBV7-2,20,-,CASSLAAGGRFLISYNEQFF,TGTGCCAGCAGCTTAGCGGCGGGAGGGAGATTCCTAATCTCCTACAATGAGCAGTTCTTC
TRBJ1-3,-,TRBV5-1,15,-,CASSLAQPGDNTIYF,TGCGCCAGCAGCTTGGCGCAGCCCGGGGACAACACCATATATTTT
TRBJ2-7,-,TRBV28,17,-,CASTARGLGLRAYEQYF,TGTGCCAGCACCGCCCGGGGGCTCGGTCTAAGGGCCTACGAGCAGTACTTC
TRBJ1-1,-,TRBV10-3,15,-,CAISEMSTINTEAFF,TGTGCCATCAGTGAGATGAGCACAATAAACACTGAAGCTTTCTTT
TRBJ2-3,TRBD1,TRBV20-1,15,-,CSAPDRGKGTDTQYF,TGCAGTGCGCCTGACAGGGGTAAAGGCACAGATACGCAGTATTTT
TRBJ2-1,-,TRBV15,14,few,CATSRDPAADEQFF,TGTGCCACCAGCAGAGATCCAGCGGCGGATGAGCAGTTCTTC
TRBJ2-2,TRBD1,TRBV7-9,15,-,CASSYTGVVPGELFF,TGTGCCAGCAGCTATACAGGGGTGGTTCCCGGGGAGCTGTTTTTT
TRBJ1-1,TRBD1,TRBV6-1,15,-,CASSPLDRVNTEAFF,TGTGCCAGCAGTCCTCTTGACAGGGTGAACACTGAAGCTTTCTTT
TRBJ2-5,-,TRBV20-1,12,few,CSARGVSETQYF,TGCAGTGCTAGGGGCGTTTCAGAGACCCAGTACTTC
TRBJ2-1,-,TRBV7-9,17,few,CASSLVDRPLRAGEQFF,TGTGCCAGCAGCTTAGTAGACCGTCCCCTACGAGCGGGTGAGCAGTTCTTC
TRBJ1-1,-,TRBV20-1,13,-,CSAGTTLGTEAFF,TGCAGTGCTGGGACGACTTTAGGCACTGAAGCTTTCTTT